This TCR beta chain emerged from a study of blood T cells in healthy people across ages. Study-wide points: Roughly linear age-related decline in beta diversity appeared, significant by age 40.

CDR1 is LGHDT, CDR2 YNNKEL, per germline (reference sequence). This CDR3 has 17 amino acids. V lost 0 bases, J lost 5 bases, and 9 bases stayed unmatched. Points on this clonotype: Its matching antigen is unknown.

Next came a second PCR, run for about 6 to 12 cycles, which used a sample-barcoded 5' primer along with a J-beta primer mix. MiXCR was run by TCRdb on the 5' RACE reads, yielding one entry per CDR3 protein. The sample carries about 1.6 million distinct CDR3 sequences, 30% to 35% recorded once. This sequence originates from a woman between 25 and 40 years old in good health. The source material was blood. The chain couples TRBV3-1 to TRBJ2-5, with 10 bases aligning to TRBD2. This CDR3 reads CASSQDYSGGSRETQYF. The CDR3 nucleotides are TGTGCCAGCAGCCAAGATTATAGCGGGGGGTCTCGGGAGACCCAGTACTTC.